The next 25 T cell receptor beta chains were all read from a single sample in a study of Graves' ophthalmopathy and Graves' hyperthyroidism. RNA transcripts yielded amplified TCR beta CDR3 regions. HTBI primers served in a first-round RT-PCR, which a second-round multiplex PCR followed. TCRdb reprocessed the multiplex PCR reads with MiXCR, giving one entry per CDR3 protein. The data contain hundreds of thousands of distinct CDR3 sequences, roughly 21% of them singletons. Sequencing input: peripheral blood. These receptors originate from a woman aged 18 to 35 with stable Graves' hyperthyroidism.

This chain joins TRBV6-1 and TRBJ2-7, with D hard to call. CDR1 MNHNS and CDR2 SASEGT come from the germline V gene. Trimming took off 4 bases at V and 1 base at J, with 11 bases between the two ends. This CDR3 is 14 amino acids long. The CDR3: CASSGLGSSYEQYF. The DNA for the CDR3 is TGTGCCAGCAGTGGTCTTGGTTCATCCTACGAGCAGTACTTC.

This clonotype was counted ten times or more. The V and J genes are TRBV19 and TRBJ1-1; no clear D. CDR3 length: 10 amino acids. Trimming removed 8 bases from V and 10 bases from J, with 11 bases in between. Germline CDR1 LNHDA, CDR2 SQIVND (reference sequence). DNA for the CDR3: TGTGCCAGTGGAACTTCCGGAGCTTTCTTT. Residues: CASGTSGAFF.

This clonotype was seen many times. The chain links TRBV12-3 or TRBV12-4 to TRBJ1-1, with D tentatively TRBD1 (5 bases). V lost 5 bases to trimming and J lost 8 bases, with 9 bases between them. The CDR3 runs to 11 residues. CDR3 protein: CASSPEGEAFF. The CDR3 DNA reads TGTGCCAGCAGTCCAGAGGGGGAAGCTTTCTTT.

This sequence joins TRBV18 and TRBJ2-7; unclear D gene. V lost 1 base and J lost 6, with 16 bases in between. From germline, CDR1 is KGHSH and CDR2 LQKENI. This CDR3 comprises 15 residues. The CDR3 DNA is TGTGCCAGCTCACCACAGGTGGCGGTGGTTTTCGAGCAGTACTTC. This sequence encodes CASSPQVAVVFEQYF. Complete variable domain (other parts from reference TRBV18 and TRBJ2-7): NAGVMQNPRHLVRRRGQEARLRCSPMKGHSHVYWYRQLPEEGLKFMVYLQKENIIDESGMPKERFSAEFPKEGPSILRIQQVVRGDSAAYFCASSPQVAVVFEQYFGPGTRLTVT.

V is TRBV5-8 and J is TRBJ2-5; the match to TRBD2 covers 7 bases. V lost 1 base, J lost 2 bases, and 5 bases stayed unmatched. Germline V lookup: CDR1 SGHTS, CDR2 YDEGEE. The CDR3 contains 15 residues. The chain's CDR3 is CASSLSSGGQETQYF. CDR3 coding DNA: TGTGCCAGCAGCTTGTCGTCGGGGGGTCAAGAGACCCAGTACTTC.

This clonotype came up many times. This chain connects TRBV29-1 to TRBJ2-2, with TRBD1 as a possible D gene (6 bases). This CDR3 is built from 17 residues. From germline, CDR1 is SQVTM and CDR2 ANQGSEA. V was clipped by 1 base and J by 1 base, with 16 bases between them. CDR3 in amino acids: CSVEGSSRTENTGELFF. In DNA form, the CDR3 reads TGCAGCGTTGAAGGAAGTTCGCGGACAGAGAACACCGGGGAGCTGTTTTTT.

This clonotype has at least ten counts. The chain links TRBV19 to TRBJ1-6; 12 nucleotides match TRBD1. V dropped 6 bases and J dropped 4; count of bases not matched to a gene: 7. CDR1 LNHDA and CDR2 SQIVND come from the germline V gene (reference sequence). The CDR3 has 17 residues. CDR3 sequence (DNA): TGTGCCAGTAGCGTACCGGGACAGGGGGCGTATAATTCACCCCTCCACTTT. It translates to CASSVPGQGAYNSPLHF.

This clonotype occurred many times. J is TRBJ2-2 and V is TRBV6-5; D possibly corresponds to TRBD1 (5 bases). Trimming stripped 2 bases from V and 0 bases from J, with 7 bases between. This CDR3 contains 15 residues. Per germline, CDR1 MNHEY and CDR2 SVGAGI. The CDR3 protein is CASSYEQANTGELFF. The DNA of the CDR3 is TGTGCCAGCAGTTACGAACAGGCGAACACCGGGGAGCTGTTTTTT.

This clonotype was seen ten or more times. This sequence joins TRBV6-2 or TRBV6-3 and TRBJ2-2; no clear D gene. This CDR3 has 17 amino acids. Germline CDR1 MNHEY, CDR2 SVGEGT. V lost 0 bases to trimming and J lost 3 bases, with 14 bases between them. The CDR3 region has the DNA TGTGCCAGCAGTTACTCGAGGTCCAGGATTTACACCGGGGAGCTGTTTTTT. It specifies CASSYSRSRIYTGELFF.

This clonotype was seen many times. The chain uses TRBV6-5 and TRBJ1-2; 10 positions agree with TRBD1. There are 16 residues in the CDR3. Germline CDR1 and CDR2: MNHEY and SVGAGI. The junction had 9 bases not matched to a gene; V was cut back by 2 bases and J by 6 bases. The CDR3 reads CASSYLRFDRGHGYTF. CDR3 DNA sequence: TGTGCCAGCAGTTACCTAAGATTCGACAGGGGGCATGGCTACACCTTC.

This clonotype was seen many times. The chain links TRBV28 to TRBJ2-7, with 9 bases identical to TRBD1. The CDR3 totals 13 residues. Losses at the gene ends were 8 bases for V and 0 bases for J; bases not matched to a gene: 2. The germline CDR1 and CDR2 sequences are MDHEN and SYDVKM. The CDR3 sequence is CASGTGLSYEQYF. The CDR3, as DNA: TGTGCCAGCGGGACAGGGCTCTCCTACGAGCAGTACTTC.

This clonotype was picked up many times. As DNA, the CDR3 is TGTGCCAGCAGCCTTTCGGGACAGGGTATCTACGAGCAGTACTTC. Encoded protein: CASSLSGQGIYEQYF. The chain employs TRBV28 and TRBJ2-7; TRBD1 matches at 9 bases. CDR1 is MDHEN and CDR2 is SYDVKM in the germline V gene. The V gene end was trimmed by 6 bases and the J gene end by 3 bases; junction bases not matched to a gene: 9. This CDR3 has 15 amino acids.

The sample holds a few counts of this clonotype. Just one base apart from a much larger clone, this may be a read error. The rearrangement joins TRBV6-1 to TRBJ2-2; D may match TRBD1 or TRBD2 (5 bases each). Germline lookup yields CDR1 MNHNS and CDR2 SASEGT. This CDR3 contains 14 residues. The CDR3 loop reads CAILVGVDTGELCF. CDR3 nucleotides: TGTGCCATCCTAGTGGGAGTGGACACCGGGGAGCTGTGTTTT.

This clonotype was seen at least ten times. An end of the junction differs from the germline gene, which may be a read error. V gene TRBV7-3 combines with J gene TRBJ1-1, with 10 bases identical to TRBD1. The length of the CDR3 is 13 residues. Germline V gives CDR1 SGHTA, CDR2 FQGTGA. CDR3 residues: CASSSGTGDSLGF. The CDR3 nucleotides read TGTGCCAGCAGCTCCGGGACAGGGGACTCCCTGGGATTT.

As to this clonotype: The conserved final phenylalanine or tryptophan is absent from the CDR3, which likely points to a read error. The DNA is left out, because the CDR3 cannot be placed on it with certainty; the CDR3 is given as TCRdb lists it. The gene calls are TRBV28 and TRBJ2-5; the D call of TRBD1 is as the table states it, not checked on the DNA. Germline lookup yields CDR1 MDHEN and CDR2 SYDVKM. The CDR3 spans 14 amino acids, including both terminal residues. The CDR3 reads CASSSMGARETQDY.

This clonotype has a count of ten or more. This chain links TRBV20-1 with TRBJ2-5; possibly TRBD1 for D (7 bases). Trimming took 6 bases from V and 4 from J, leaving 21 bases between them. The CDR3 spans 15 residues. Germline loops: CDR1 DFQATT, CDR2 SNEGSKA (reference sequence). For the CDR3, the DNA is TGCAGTGCGCCGGAGGGACAGCCCATGGGAGAGACCCAGTACTTC. Translating gives CSAPEGQPMGETQYF.

This clonotype was detected many times. The chain links TRBV28 to TRBJ2-7; D possibly corresponds to TRBD2 (5 bases). V dropped 6 bases and J dropped 5 bases, with 14 bases sitting between them. The CDR3 runs 13 residues. Germline V gene data show CDR1 as MDHEN and CDR2 as SYDVKM. CDR3 DNA sequence: TGTGCCAGCAGCGTGAAGGGAGTCCACGAGCAGTACTTC. As protein: CASSVKGVHEQYF. Drawing the rest from reference TRBV28 and TRBJ2-7, the complete variable domain is DVKVTQSSRYLVKRTGEKVFLECVQDMDHENMFWYRQDPGLGLRLIYFSYDVKMKEKGDIPEGYSVSREKKERFSLILESASTNQTSMYLCASSVKGVHEQYFGPGTRLTVT.

This clonotype was seen many times. V usage is TRBV6-1 and J usage is TRBJ1-2; 12 bases map to TRBD1. Trimming cost V 3 bases and J 6 bases; bases outside gene matches: 2. The germline V gene encodes CDR1 MNHNS and CDR2 SASEGT. The length of the CDR3 is 14 residues. In DNA, the CDR3 is TGTGCCAGCAGTGAGGGACAGGGGGCGGATGGCTACACCTTC. Its protein product is CASSEGQGADGYTF.

Concerning this clonotype itself: This is likely a read error, given that the CDR3 carries no conserved phenylalanine or tryptophan at its end. The rearrangement uses TRBV7-9 and TRBJ1-1; D might be TRBD1 (5 bases). This CDR3 region has 13 residues. Germline assignment: CDR1 SEHNR and CDR2 FQNEAQ (reference sequence). V lost 5 bases and J lost 2, with 9 bases in between. CDR3 DNA sequence: TGTGCCAGCAGCGTGACAGTTAACACTGAAGCTTTCTAT. Translated, it gives CASSVTVNTEAFY.

This clonotype was seen repeatedly, ten times or more. V is TRBV28 and J is TRBJ1-6; TRBD1 matches at 10 bases. This CDR3 is 15 amino acids long. The germline CDR1 and CDR2 sequences are MDHEN and SYDVKM. Germline trimming cut 6 bases from V and 7 bases from J; bases unmatched to any gene: 6. DNA for the CDR3: TGTGCCAGCAGACGGCGGGGACAGGGGAATTCACCCCTCCACTTT. Translating gives CASRRRGQGNSPLHF.

This clonotype was recorded many times. J is TRBJ1-2 and V is TRBV3-1; TRBD1 matches 7 bases. Germline CDR1 reads LGHDT; CDR2 reads YNNKEL (reference sequence). Trimming removed 4 bases from V and 4 bases from J; junction bases left unmatched: 3. This CDR3 contains 13 residues. The CDR3, as DNA: TGTGCCAGCAGCCCACAGGGGTTCTATGGCTACACCTTC. This encodes CASSPQGFYGYTF. Based on the CDR3 plus reference TRBV3-1 and TRBJ1-2, the full variable domain is DTAVSQTPKYLVTQMGNDKSIKCEQNLGHDTMYWYKQDSKKFLKIMFSYNNKELIINETVPNRFSPKSPDKAHLNLHINSLELGDSAVYFCASSPQGFYGYTFGSGTRLTVV.

This clonotype was picked up a small number of times. J is TRBJ2-7 and V is TRBV7-2, with 12 positions matching TRBD2. Trimming cost V 4 bases and J 3 bases; bases outside gene matches: 7. CDR1 SGHTA and CDR2 FQGNSA come from the germline V gene. CDR3 size: 16 residues. The DNA of the CDR3 is TGTGCCAGCAGCTACGACCTGACTAGCGGGGGCTACGAGCAGTACTTC. Translation gives CASSYDLTSGGYEQYF.

The sample holds many counts of this clonotype. The chain is built from TRBV12-3 or TRBV12-4 and TRBJ2-2, with 8 bases lining up with TRBD2. The V segment lost 4 bases and the J segment 2 bases; nucleotides outside the gene matches: 6. This CDR3 has 16 amino acids. CDR3 DNA: TGTGCCAGCAGTTCGTGGGTAGCGGGAAACACCGGGGAGCTGTTTTTT. It is translated as CASSSWVAGNTGELFF.

This clonotype was counted many times. The chain combines TRBV2 with TRBJ2-7; D not certain. V was trimmed by 0 bases and J by 12 bases, leaving 9 bases between them. The length of the CDR3 is 11 residues. In germline, CDR1 is SNHLY, CDR2 FYNNEI. The CDR3 is CASSEAYLMYF. CDR3 DNA sequence: TGTGCCAGCAGTGAAGCTTATCTCATGTACTTC.

This clonotype was picked up many times. The chain employs TRBV11-2 and TRBJ2-7, with D maybe TRBD2 (5 bases). Germline V lookup: CDR1 SGHAT, CDR2 FQNNGV. V lost 5 bases and J 4 bases, leaving 21 bases between the germline ends. There are 16 residues in the CDR3. The CDR3 is CASSPHSLERWYEQYF. The CDR3 region has the DNA TGTGCCAGCAGCCCCCATAGCCTCGAGCGGTGGTACGAGCAGTACTTC.